The rows below give T cell receptor beta chains drawn from one sample of a study of blood T cell repertoires in COVID-19. TCRdb's copy holds only in-frame clones and misses some; the assay was immunoSEQ multiplex PCR. The table includes 45,000 to 60,000 clones, approximately 86% detected once. The sequencing input was peripheral blood. The receptors originated from a man aged 60 to 75 with active or convalescent COVID-19. The CDR3 runs from the conserved cysteine through the conserved F or W.

cdr3_aa cdr3_length v_call
CAWRNRDRAGTGELFF 16 TRBV30
CASNPLVLSGNTIYF 15 TRBV5-1
CASSTTGSGEKLFF 14 TRBV5-1
CASTAGGRTYGYTF 14 TRBV28
CASSLVGGYEQYF 13 TRBV7-8
CASSLEGAGNTEAFF 15 TRBV5-1
CAISEFPGGGEQYF 14 TRBV10-3
CASTSLYGEQFF 12 TRBV12-3/TRBV12-4
CASSLGYRANYEQYF 15 TRBV5-7
CASSLSRVAEAFF 13 TRBV12-3/TRBV12-4
CASSSTGTAKNGYTF 15 TRBV7-3
CASSSRQGYSPLHF 14 TRBV5-8
CASTLQQNTEAFF 13 TRBV19
CASSFLLGANTEAFF 15 TRBV7-8
CASSQYNEKLFF 12 TRBV2
CASSPRDRGRYGYTF 15 TRBV11-2
CASTREQGGTEAFF 14 TRBV3-1/TRBV3-2